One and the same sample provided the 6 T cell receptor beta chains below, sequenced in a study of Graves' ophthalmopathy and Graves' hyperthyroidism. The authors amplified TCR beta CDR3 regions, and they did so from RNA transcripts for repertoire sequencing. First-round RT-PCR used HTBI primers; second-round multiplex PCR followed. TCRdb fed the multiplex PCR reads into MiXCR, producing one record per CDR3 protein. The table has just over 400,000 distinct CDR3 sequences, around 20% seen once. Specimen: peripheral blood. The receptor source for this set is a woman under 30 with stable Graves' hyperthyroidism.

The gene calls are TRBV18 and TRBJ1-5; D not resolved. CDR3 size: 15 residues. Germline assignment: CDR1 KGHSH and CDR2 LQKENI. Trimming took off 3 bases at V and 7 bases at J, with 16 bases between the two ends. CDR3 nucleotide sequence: TGTGCCAGCTCACCTCGCGGCCCGCTGGGGCAGCCCCAGCATTTT. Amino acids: CASSPRGPLGQPQHF. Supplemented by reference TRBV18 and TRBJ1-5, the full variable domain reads NAGVMQNPRHLVRRRGQEARLRCSPMKGHSHVYWYRQLPEEGLKFMVYLQKENIIDESGMPKERFSAEFPKEGPSILRIQQVVRGDSAAYFCASSPRGPLGQPQHFGDGTRLSIL.

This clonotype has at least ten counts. The CDR3 region has the DNA TGTGCCAGCAGCTTGAGGGAGGACAGGGGGGTTCAGCCCCAGCATTTT. Residues: CASSLREDRGVQPQHF. The chain uses TRBV5-5 and TRBJ1-5, with 10 bases aligning to TRBD1. The CDR3 has 16 residues. The V segment lost 1 base and the J segment 6 bases; nucleotides outside the gene matches: 7. Germline V gene sequence: CDR1 SGHKS, CDR2 YYEKEE (reference sequence).

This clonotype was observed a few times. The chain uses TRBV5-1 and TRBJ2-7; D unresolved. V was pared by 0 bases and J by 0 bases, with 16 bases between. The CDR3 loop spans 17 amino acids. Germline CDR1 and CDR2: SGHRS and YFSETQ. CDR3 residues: CASSLVPIGSASYEQYF. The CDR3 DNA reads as TGCGCCAGCAGCTTGGTCCCTATAGGGTCGGCCTCCTACGAGCAGTACTTC.

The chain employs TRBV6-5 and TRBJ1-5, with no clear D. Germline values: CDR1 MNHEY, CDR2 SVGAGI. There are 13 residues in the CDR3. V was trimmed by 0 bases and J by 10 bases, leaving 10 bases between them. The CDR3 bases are TGTGCCAGCAGTTACTCGAAGCAGAGCCCCCAGCATTTT. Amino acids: CASSYSKQSPQHF.

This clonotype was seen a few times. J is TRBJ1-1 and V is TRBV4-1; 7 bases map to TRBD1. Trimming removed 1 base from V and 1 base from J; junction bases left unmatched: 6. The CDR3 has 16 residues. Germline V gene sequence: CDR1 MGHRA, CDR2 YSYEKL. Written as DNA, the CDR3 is TGCGCCAGCAGCCAAGGTACAGGGGCCCAGAACACTGAAGCTTTCTTT. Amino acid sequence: CASSQGTGAQNTEAFF.

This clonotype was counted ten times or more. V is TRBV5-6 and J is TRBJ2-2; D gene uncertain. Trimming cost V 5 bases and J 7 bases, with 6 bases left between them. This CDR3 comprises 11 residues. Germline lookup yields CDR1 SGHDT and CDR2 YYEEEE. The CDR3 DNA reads TGTGCCAGCAGTTATTACGGGGAGCTGTTTTTT. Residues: CASSYYGELFF. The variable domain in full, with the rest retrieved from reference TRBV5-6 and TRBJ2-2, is DAGVTQSPTHLIKTRGQQVTLRCSPKSGHDTVSWYQQALGQGPQFIFQYYEEEERQRGNFPDRFSGHQFPNYSSELNVNALLLGDSALYLCASSYYGELFFGEGSRLTVL.